Below, 6 T cell receptor beta chains from the same sample are listed, as sequenced in a study of blood T cell repertoires in COVID-19. Using immunoSEQ multiplex PCR, the repertoire was profiled, and TCRdb retains in-frame clones only, with some absent. The profile shows 300,000 to 450,000 clones, around 87% of them singletons. Sequencing was performed on PBMCs or T cells enriched from blood (not recorded which). All receptors come from a man under 40 who had recovered from COVID-19.

The gene calls are TRBV11-3 and TRBJ2-1; 8 bases are shared with TRBD1. There are 14 residues in the CDR3. The germline gives CDR1 SGHNT, CDR2 YENEEA. The ends lost 5 bases at V and 8 bases at J; junction bases unmatched: 8. In nucleotides, the CDR3 is TGTGCCAGCAGCCAAAGGACAGGGCCGCATGAGCAGTTCTTC. Translation: CASSQRTGPHEQFF.

The CDR3 nucleotides are TGTGCCAGCAGCCAGGGACAGGGGAACGAAGAGACCCAGTACTTC. This codes for CASSQGQGNEETQYF. V gene TRBV4-2 combines with J gene TRBJ2-5; 10 nucleotides line up with TRBD1. V was pared by 3 bases and J by 3 bases, with 4 bases of the junction left unmatched. The germline V gene encodes CDR1 LGHNA and CDR2 YNFKEQ. The CDR3 has 15 residues.

The rearrangement uses TRBV16 and TRBJ1-5, with no clear D. This CDR3 is built from 13 residues. Germline CDR1 and CDR2: KGHSY and FQNENV. With 2 bases removed from V and 5 bases from J, the gap between germline ends came to 7 bases. CDR3 loop: CASSQKSDQPQHF. The CDR3 DNA is TGTGCCAGCAGCCAAAAGTCGGATCAGCCCCAGCATTTT.

The chain links TRBV5-5 to TRBJ1-3, with 8 bases that match TRBD1. The J segment lost 3 bases and the V segment lost 0 bases, leaving 8 bases of the junction unmatched. CDR1 and CDR2 from the germline V gene are SGHKS and YYEKEE (reference sequence). The CDR3 is made up of 17 amino acids. The CDR3 DNA reads as TGTGCCAGCAGCTTGGCCGGCCAGGGGGCTGGTGGAAACACCATATATTTT. It yields the protein CASSLAGQGAGGNTIYF.

The chain joins TRBV9 to TRBJ1-5; 7 bases match TRBD1. CDR3 size: 14 residues. V gave up 3 bases and J gave up 0 bases; unmatched junction bases: 0. Germline assignment: CDR1 SGDLS and CDR2 YYNGEE. CDR3 protein: CASSAGGSNQPQHF. CDR3 DNA: TGTGCCAGCAGCGCAGGGGGTAGCAATCAGCCCCAGCATTTT.

This chain joins TRBV5-4 and TRBJ2-5, with D possibly matching TRBD2 (5 bases). Between the trimmed V and J ends, which lost 4 bases and 3 bases, there was a span of 16 bases. The CDR3 sequence is 15 residues long. Germline lookup yields CDR1 SGHNT and CDR2 YYREEE (reference sequence). The CDR3 is CASSDVEVGEETQYF. Written as DNA, the CDR3 is TGTGCCAGCAGCGACGTTGAGGTCGGGGAAGAGACCCAGTACTTC.